The next 27 T cell receptor beta chains were all read from a single sample in a study of T cells in Graves' hyperthyroidism and ophthalmopathy. RNA transcripts provided the source from which TCR beta CDR3 regions were amplified. The HTBI primer set served for first-round RT-PCR of the TCR CDR3. Each CDR3 protein is one row after TCRdb ran MiXCR on the multiplex PCR reads. The top ten hold 15% to 20% of the sample, which has around 700,000 distinct CDR3 sequences, around 20% seen once. The sequenced sample was blood. These receptors were collected from a woman aged 50 to 60 with Graves' hyperthyroidism that later progressed to Graves' ophthalmopathy.

This clonotype was observed at least ten times. The chain has TRBV2 and TRBJ2-7, with TRBD2 as a possible D gene (5 bases). The germline gives CDR1 SNHLY, CDR2 FYNNEI. V lost 7 bases and J 6 bases, leaving 16 bases between the germline ends. The CDR3 length is 13 residues. The CDR3 nucleotides read TGTGCCAGCACCGTAGGAAGGACTTCCGAGCAGTACTTC. It is translated as CASTVGRTSEQYF.

The sample holds many counts of this clonotype. The V call is TRBV30, the J call TRBJ2-2; D unresolved. Germline loops: CDR1 GTSNPN, CDR2 SVGIG (reference sequence). CDR3 size: 13 residues. The ends were cut back, 0 bases at V and 4 bases at J, with 6 bases in the middle. The CDR3 nucleotides are TGTGCCTGGAGTGTACGAACCACCGGGGAGCTGTTTTTT. Its protein is CAWSVRTTGELFF.

This chain connects TRBV7-9 to TRBJ1-4, with D unresolved. Germline CDR1 reads SEHNR; CDR2 reads FQNEAQ (reference sequence). The CDR3 consists of 14 residues. Trimming pared 4 bases from V and 8 bases from J, leaving 14 bases between. CDR3 in amino acids: CASSSPVLGEKLFF. The CDR3 coding sequence is TGTGCCAGCAGCTCCCCGGTCTTAGGGGAAAAACTGTTTTTT.

The V gene is TRBV20-1, the J gene TRBJ2-7; tentative D call: TRBD1 (6 bases). V gave up 5 bases and J gave up 1 base, with 12 bases separating them. The CDR3 runs to 13 residues. Germline loops: CDR1 DFQATT, CDR2 SNEGSKA (reference sequence). CDR3 DNA sequence: TGCAGTGCTGATACGACAGGATCCTACGAGCAGTACTTC. It encodes CSADTTGSYEQYF.

This clonotype has more than one count but fewer than ten. The chain couples TRBV15 to TRBJ2-3, with D possibly being TRBD2 (5 bases). The V gene's germline CDR1 is LNHNV and CDR2 YYDKDF (reference sequence). The CDR3 has 12 amino acids. Trimming stripped 5 bases from V and 3 bases from J, with 6 bases between. The CDR3 loop reads CATSPGTDTQYF. In DNA form, the CDR3 reads TGTGCCACCAGCCCGGGAACAGATACGCAGTATTTT.

This clonotype has just a few counts. The V and J genes are TRBV3-1 and TRBJ2-1, with D perhaps TRBD2 (5 bases). The CDR3 extends over 14 amino acids. V lost 0 bases to trimming and J lost 6 bases, with 9 bases between them. CDR1 is LGHDT, CDR2 YNNKEL, per germline (reference sequence). The CDR3 here is CASSQEVAPNEQFF. CDR3 DNA sequence: TGTGCCAGCAGCCAAGAAGTAGCGCCCAATGAGCAGTTCTTC.

This chain joins TRBV29-1 and TRBJ1-1; perhaps TRBD1 as D (5 bases). Germline CDR1 reads SQVTM; CDR2 reads ANQGSEA. The CDR3 totals 14 residues. With 3 bases removed from V and 3 bases from J, the gap between germline ends came to 14 bases. The CDR3 spells CSVERVGGDTEAFF. The CDR3 bases are TGCAGCGTTGAGAGGGTGGGGGGGGACACTGAAGCTTTCTTT.

This clonotype was found many times. This chain joins TRBV7-8 and TRBJ1-5; D ambiguous. The V and J ends lost 1 base and 8 bases respectively, with 12 bases between them. The CDR3 spans 14 residues. The germline V gene has CDR1 SGHVS and CDR2 FQNEAQ. CDR3 in amino acids: CASSLEGPWEPQHF. The CDR3 coding sequence is TGTGCCAGCAGCTTAGAAGGTCCATGGGAGCCCCAGCATTTT.

The sample holds one count of this clonotype. A read error may be the cause here, since a much bigger clone is one base away. V and J are TRBV2 and TRBJ2-7, with 7 bases identical to TRBD1. Germline values: CDR1 SNHLY, CDR2 FYNNEI. This CDR3 is built from 12 residues. Trimming cost V 5 bases and J 7 bases; bases outside gene matches: 5. In nucleotides, the CDR3 is TGTGCCAGCAGTACGACAGGGAAAGAGCAGTACTTC. Translated, it gives CASSTTGKEQYF.

The rearrangement links TRBV5-5 to TRBJ1-2, with unresolved D. With 2 bases removed from V and 7 bases from J, the gap between germline ends came to 27 bases. The CDR3 spans 18 residues. From germline, CDR1 is SGHKS and CDR2 YYEKEE (reference sequence). CDR3 DNA sequence: TGTGCCAGCAGCTTTTACTCCGTAGGGAGCCCCTATTCGGCTGGCTACACCTTC. Translated: CASSFYSVGSPYSAGYTF.

This clonotype appeared once. The chain has TRBV29-1 and TRBJ1-5, with D perhaps matching TRBD1 (6 bases). V shed 3 bases and J shed 5 bases, with 11 bases lying between them. Germline values: CDR1 SQVTM, CDR2 ANQGSEA. The CDR3 covers 13 residues. The CDR3 loop is CSVDTGKDQPQHF. For the CDR3, the DNA is TGCAGCGTTGATACAGGGAAGGATCAGCCCCAGCATTTT.

This chain joins TRBV10-2 and TRBJ1-2, with D unclear. V lost 0 bases to trimming and J lost 3 bases, with 8 bases between them. From germline, CDR1 is WSHSY and CDR2 SAAADI. The CDR3 extends over 14 amino acids. The CDR3 sequence is CASSESWADYGYTF. CDR3 sequence (DNA): TGCGCCAGCAGTGAGTCGTGGGCAGACTATGGCTACACCTTC.

This clonotype has a count of ten or more. V gene TRBV6-1 combines with J gene TRBJ1-1, with 11 positions matching TRBD1. V lost 3 bases to trimming and J lost 4 bases; unmatched junction nucleotides: 1. Germline-derived CDR1 and CDR2 are MNHNS and SASEGT. The CDR3 loop spans 14 amino acids. In DNA form, the CDR3 reads TGTGCCAGCAGTGACGGACAGGGGGCCACTGAAGCTTTCTTT. This codes for CASSDGQGATEAFF.

This chain connects TRBV5-4 to TRBJ1-6; D is perhaps TRBD1 (5 bases). The CDR3 is 15 amino acids. The V and J ends lost 0 bases and 9 bases respectively, with 13 bases between them. Looked up from germline, CDR1 is SGHNT and CDR2 is YYREEE (reference sequence). Here the CDR3 DNA reads TGTGCCAGCAGCTTGGCCCCAGGGTGGAGTTCACCCCTCCACTTT. The encoded protein is CASSLAPGWSSPLHF.

This clonotype was seen repeatedly, ten times or more. The chain joins TRBV5-1 to TRBJ2-3; D unresolved. V lost 0 bases and J lost 0, with 11 bases in between. Germline CDR1 SGHRS, CDR2 YFSETQ. The CDR3 totals 16 residues. The CDR3 nucleotides are TGCGCCAGCAGCTTGGACACCTTGGGGAGCACAGATACGCAGTATTTT. Translating gives CASSLDTLGSTDTQYF.

The chain links TRBV14 to TRBJ1-1, with D hard to call. Trimming took 2 bases from V and 4 from J, leaving 14 bases between them. The germline V gene encodes CDR1 SGHDN and CDR2 FVKESK. The CDR3 consists of 15 residues. The CDR3 coding sequence is TGTGCCAGCAGCCAATCGTCCCGGAGTACCACTGAAGCTTTCTTT. Translating gives CASSQSSRSTTEAFF.

The chain has TRBV5-8 and TRBJ1-4, with D uncertain. CDR1 SGHTS and CDR2 YDEGEE come from the germline V gene. V gave up 1 base and J gave up 4 bases, with 8 bases separating them. The CDR3 has 14 amino acids. CDR3 region: CASSLSRNNEKLFF. The CDR3 DNA follows: TGTGCCAGCAGCTTGTCCAGAAATAATGAAAAACTGTTTTTT.

This clonotype has at least ten counts. V and J are TRBV3-1 and TRBJ1-5; weak D call: TRBD1 (6 bases). The CDR3 has 13 residues. V lost 4 bases and J lost 5, with 9 bases in between. Germline CDR1 and CDR2: LGHDT and YNNKEL (reference sequence). CDR3 protein: CASSLQGDQPQHF. CDR3 sequence (DNA): TGTGCCAGCAGCCTACAGGGAGATCAGCCCCAGCATTTT.

The chain combines TRBV27 with TRBJ2-1, with D possibly TRBD2 on 5 matching bases. Germline values: CDR1 MNHEY, CDR2 SMNVEV (reference sequence). The CDR3 loop spans 16 amino acids. V lost 4 bases and J lost 1, with 14 bases in between. The CDR3 loop reads CASSYGSGFSYNEQFF. DNA for the CDR3: TGTGCCAGCAGTTACGGTTCGGGATTTTCCTACAATGAGCAGTTCTTC.

The rearrangement joins TRBV6-1 to TRBJ2-5; the match to TRBD2 covers 13 bases. The V gene's germline CDR1 is MNHNS and CDR2 SASEGT. V trimming: 10 bases; J trimming: 4 bases; junction bases outside the gene matches: 3. The CDR3 covers 13 residues. In nucleotides, the CDR3 is TGTGCCACCGGGACTAGCGGGGTAGAGACCCAGTACTTC. This translates into CATGTSGVETQYF.

A few counts support this clonotype. The chain recombines TRBV5-8 with TRBJ1-2; D is perhaps TRBD1 (5 bases). V was clipped by 1 base and J by 3 bases, with 10 bases between them. In germline, CDR1 is SGHTS, CDR2 YDEGEE. This CDR3 has 14 residues. CDR3 in DNA: TGTGCCAGCAGCTTGATTTCAGGGTACTATGGCTACACCTTC. Its translation is CASSLISGYYGYTF. Drawing the rest from reference TRBV5-8 and TRBJ1-2, the complete variable domain is EAGVTQSPTHLIKTRGQQATLRCSPISGHTSVYWYQQALGLGLQFLLWYDEGEERNRGNFPPRFSGRQFPNYSSELNVNALELEDSALYLCASSLISGYYGYTFGSGTRLTVV.

The J gene is TRBJ2-3, the V gene TRBV6-1; weak D call: TRBD2 (6 bases). Per germline, CDR1 MNHNS and CDR2 SASEGT. The CDR3 is 16 residues long. The V end lost 5 bases, the J end lost 0 bases, and 15 bases lay between the germline ends. The CDR3 protein is CASSPVGGPSTDTQYF. The CDR3 DNA sequence: TGTGCCAGCAGTCCTGTTGGAGGGCCTAGCACAGATACGCAGTATTTT.

This clonotype showed up many times. This rearrangement joins TRBV27 to TRBJ2-7; no clear D. The CDR3 covers 15 residues. Germline values: CDR1 MNHEY, CDR2 SMNVEV (reference sequence). Trimming removed 3 bases from V and 0 bases from J, with 12 bases in between. Here the CDR3 reads CASSFGRTHSYEQYF. CDR3 nucleotides: TGTGCCAGCAGTTTCGGCAGAACGCACTCCTACGAGCAGTACTTC.

The chain employs TRBV3-1 and TRBJ2-3; 10 bases are shared with TRBD1. Losses at the gene ends were 4 bases for V and 8 bases for J; bases not matched to a gene: 15. This CDR3 spans 17 amino acids. Germline V lookup: CDR1 LGHDT, CDR2 YNNKEL (reference sequence). CDR3 DNA: TGTGCCAGCAGCCTCCCGACAGGGGGCATGGTGGCCGCTACGCAGTATTTT. Encoded protein: CASSLPTGGMVAATQYF.

In its sample, this clonotype was seen a few times. The chain links TRBV7-2 to TRBJ1-4, with D possibly matching TRBD1 (5 bases). The CDR3 sequence is 14 residues long. The germline gives CDR1 SGHTA, CDR2 FQGNSA. V lost 5 bases, J lost 8 bases, and 15 bases lay in between. The CDR3 DNA follows: TGTGCCAGCAGCCCTTCGTGGGGGGAGGAAAAACTGTTTTTT. It encodes CASSPSWGEEKLFF.

Remarks on this clonotype: One junction end does not reproduce the germline sequence, and a read error may be involved. The J gene is TRBJ2-1, the V gene TRBV29-1, with 16 bases matching TRBD2. Germline V lookup: CDR1 SQVTM, CDR2 ANQGSEA. The CDR3 runs 19 residues. This CDR3 is CSVRSGVGTSGGAYNEQFF. The CDR3 coding sequence is TGCAGCGTTAGGTCGGGAGTCGGGACTAGCGGGGGGGCCTATAATGAGCAGTTCTTC.

This chain connects TRBV5-1 to TRBJ1-6; no reliable D call. The CDR3 covers 16 residues. V shed 2 bases and J shed 6 bases, with 15 bases lying between them. Per germline, CDR1 SGHRS and CDR2 YFSETQ. The CDR3 sequence: CASSLGPSAPNSPLHF. Here the CDR3 DNA reads TGCGCCAGCAGCTTAGGCCCCTCGGCTCCTAATTCACCCCTCCACTTT.